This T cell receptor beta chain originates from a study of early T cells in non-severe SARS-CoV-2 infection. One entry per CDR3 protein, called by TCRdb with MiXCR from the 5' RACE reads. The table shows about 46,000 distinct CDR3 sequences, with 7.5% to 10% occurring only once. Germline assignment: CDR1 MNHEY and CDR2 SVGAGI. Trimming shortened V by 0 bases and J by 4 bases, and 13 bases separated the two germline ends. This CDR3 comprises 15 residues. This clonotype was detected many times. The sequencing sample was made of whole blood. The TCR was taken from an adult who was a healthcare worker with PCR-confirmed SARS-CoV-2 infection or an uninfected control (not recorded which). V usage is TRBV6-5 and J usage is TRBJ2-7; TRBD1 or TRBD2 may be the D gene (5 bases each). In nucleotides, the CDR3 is TGTGCCAGCAGTTACTCTTCCGGGGCGACGTACGAGCAGTACTTC. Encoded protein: CASSYSSGATYEQYF.